The 9 T cell receptor beta chains given below trace back to one sample, sequenced in a study of T cell repertoires in ileal Crohn's disease. Assay: immunoSEQ multiplex PCR; the TCRdb copy retains only in-frame clones and omits some. The sample lists thousands of clones, approximately 78% seen once, with 5% to 7% in the top ten. Sequenced material: ileal tissue. These receptors all come from an adult with Crohn's disease.

The chain carries TRBV9 and TRBJ2-1, with 8 bases that match TRBD2. Germline V lookup: CDR1 SGDLS, CDR2 YYNGEE. Trimming took 0 bases from V and 9 from J; bases not matched to a gene: 8. The CDR3 is 15 residues long. CDR3: CASSVASRGVGEQFF. The CDR3 DNA follows: TGTGCCAGCAGCGTAGCGTCGCGGGGGGTTGGTGAGCAGTTCTTC.

The V gene is TRBV9, the J gene TRBJ1-3, with D tentatively TRBD1 (5 bases). Trimming stripped 3 bases from V and 1 base from J, with 14 bases between. The CDR3 has 16 residues. CDR1 SGDLS and CDR2 YYNGEE come from the germline V gene. CDR3 amino acids: CASSAEIGGSGNTIYF. The CDR3 nucleotides read TGTGCCAGCAGCGCCGAGATCGGGGGTTCTGGAAACACCATATATTTT.

The chain carries TRBV2 and TRBJ2-3, with D unresolved. The CDR3 is 12 residues long. V lost 5 bases and J 4 bases, leaving 7 bases between the germline ends. Germline loops: CDR1 SNHLY, CDR2 FYNNEI. In nucleotides, the CDR3 is TGTGCCAGCAGTTTCCTATCAGATACGCAGTATTTT. It encodes CASSFLSDTQYF.

The chain recombines TRBV10-1 with TRBJ2-1; perhaps TRBD1 as D (6 bases). V was clipped by 8 bases and J by 9 bases, with 17 bases between them. Looked up from germline, CDR1 is WNHNN and CDR2 is SYGVQD (reference sequence). The CDR3 is made up of 13 amino acids. The chain's CDR3 is CASSRGGNGEQFF. The CDR3 DNA follows: TGCGCCAGCTCCCGAGGGGGAAACGGTGAGCAGTTCTTC.

This chain links TRBV7-2 with TRBJ1-6; no reliable D call. The V and J ends lost 7 bases and 10 bases respectively, with 11 bases between them. CDR3 length: 12 residues. Germline assignment: CDR1 SGHTA and CDR2 FQGNSA. CDR3 coding DNA: TGTGCCAGCACCTCTGACACCTCACCCCTCCACTTT. Protein product: CASTSDTSPLHF.

V gene TRBV18 combines with J gene TRBJ2-2; possibly TRBD2 for D (5 bases). The CDR3 covers 14 residues. The germline CDR1 and CDR2 sequences are KGHSH and LQKENI. The germline V and J ends were trimmed by 6 bases and 0 bases, with 8 bases remaining between them. The chain's CDR3 is CASSSGTNTGELFF. The CDR3 nucleotides read TGTGCCAGCTCTTCGGGGACGAACACCGGGGAGCTGTTTTTT.

This clone appeared a single time. The chain has TRBV5-4 and TRBJ2-1, with 8 bases aligning to TRBD2. V lost 1 base, J lost 7 bases, and 10 bases stayed unmatched. The germline V gene has CDR1 SGHNT and CDR2 YYREEE (reference sequence). The CDR3 contains 16 residues. The DNA of the CDR3 is TGTGCCAGCAGCTTGATTCTCGGCGGGGGGTCAAATGAGCAGTTCTTC. This sequence encodes CASSLILGGGSNEQFF.

The chain joins TRBV28 to TRBJ2-7, with 7 bases that match TRBD1. The length of the CDR3 is 13 residues. CDR1 and CDR2 (germline): MDHEN, SYDVKM. The V segment lost 5 bases and the J segment 5 bases; nucleotides outside the gene matches: 6. The DNA of the CDR3 is TGTGCCAGCAGTCGTAAAGGGACAGACGAGCAGTACTTC. The encoded protein is CASSRKGTDEQYF.

This clone was seen a few times. This CDR3 is CASSYTGGPQETQYF. In DNA, the CDR3 is TGCGCCAGCAGTTACACCGGGGGTCCCCAAGAGACCCAGTACTTC. The chain recombines TRBV5-1 with TRBJ2-5; possibly TRBD2 for D (6 bases). V lost 5 bases and J 1 base, leaving 15 bases between the germline ends. The germline CDR1 and CDR2 sequences are SGHRS and YFSETQ. This CDR3 region has 15 residues. The full variable domain, completed using reference TRBV5-1 and TRBJ2-5, is KAGVTQTPRYLIKTRGQQVTLSCSPISGHRSVSWYQQTPGQGLQFLFEYFSETQRNKGNFPGRFSGRQFSNSRSEMNVSTLELGDSALYLCASSYTGGPQETQYFGPGTRLLVL.